The 15 T cell receptor beta chains below were found in one sample sequenced in a study of cytomegalovirus exposure and HLA in healthy donors. Assay used: immunoSEQ multiplex PCR; TCRdb lists only in-frame clones, some missing. This table holds about 200,000 clones, about 81% found once. Sequencing input: PBMCs. The receptor source for this set is a woman aged 25 to 45 in good health and CMV-seronegative.

This rearrangement joins TRBV30 to TRBJ1-1, with TRBD1 matching 8 bases. Germline CDR1 and CDR2: GTSNPN and SVGIG (reference sequence). The CDR3 spans 15 residues. V dropped 0 bases and J dropped 5; count of bases not matched to a gene: 8. The CDR3 spells CAWSVPTGARTEAFF. DNA of the CDR3: TGTGCCTGGAGTGTACCGACAGGGGCTCGGACTGAAGCTTTCTTT.

The rearrangement links TRBV9 to TRBJ2-6, with 9 bases matching TRBD2. The CDR3 loop spans 17 amino acids. The V segment lost 4 bases and the J segment 0 bases; nucleotides outside the gene matches: 5. The germline V gene encodes CDR1 SGDLS and CDR2 YYNGEE. The CDR3 sequence: CASSISGRPSGANVLTF. The CDR3 DNA is TGTGCCAGCAGCATTAGCGGGAGACCCTCTGGGGCCAACGTCCTGACTTTC. Full variable domain (remainder filled in from reference TRBV9 and TRBJ2-6): DSGVTQTPKHLITATGQRVTLRCSPRSGDLSVYWYQQSLDQGLQFLIQYYNGEERAKGNILERFSAQQFPDLHSELNLSSLELGDSALYFCASSISGRPSGANVLTFGAGSRLTVL.

This chain uses TRBV7-6 with TRBJ2-7, with 10 nucleotides matching TRBD2. Germline V gene data show CDR1 as SGHVS and CDR2 as FNYEAQ. The CDR3 spans 15 residues. With V trimmed by 0 bases and J by 5 bases, 4 bases remained unmatched. The CDR3 nucleotides are TGTGCCAGCAGCTTAGCCGCAGGGACTAGCGACGAGCAGTACTTC. Amino acid sequence: CASSLAAGTSDEQYF.

This clone was counted ten times or more. This rearrangement joins TRBV30 to TRBJ1-6; a weak D match, TRBD1 (5 bases). The V gene lost 0 bases and the J gene lost 10 bases, with 13 bases spanning the gap. This CDR3 region has 14 residues. The germline V gene encodes CDR1 GTSNPN and CDR2 SVGIG (reference sequence). DNA for the CDR3: TGTGCCTGGAGTGTACGGCAGGGCCGATCACCCCTCCACTTT. Its protein is CAWSVRQGRSPLHF.

J is TRBJ2-6 and V is TRBV2; unclear D gene. Germline V gives CDR1 SNHLY, CDR2 FYNNEI. This CDR3 spans 15 amino acids. Trimming left V 3 bases short and J 0 bases short, with 6 bases between. In nucleotides, the CDR3 is TGTGCCAGCAGTGAGCGAGGCTCTGGGGCCAACGTCCTGACTTTC. It encodes CASSERGSGANVLTF.

The chain links TRBV30 to TRBJ1-6; D possibly corresponds to TRBD1 (6 bases). The CDR3 is made up of 13 amino acids. Germline values: CDR1 GTSNPN, CDR2 SVGIG (reference sequence). V gave up 3 bases and J gave up 10 bases, with 13 bases separating them. The CDR3 region has the DNA TGTGCCTGGAGAAACAGGGCCGGCTCACCCCTCCACTTT. Translation: CAWRNRAGSPLHF.

The chain has TRBV6-4 and TRBJ1-5; 7 nucleotides line up with TRBD1. V dropped 0 bases and J dropped 0; count of bases not matched to a gene: 8. The CDR3 extends over 18 amino acids. Germline loops: CDR1 MRHNA, CDR2 SNTAGT. CDR3 region: CASSDSGQNTYSNQPQHF. CDR3 coding DNA: TGTGCCAGCAGTGACTCGGGACAGAATACCTATAGCAATCAGCCCCAGCATTTT.

The gene calls are TRBV18 and TRBJ2-1, with D hard to call. Germline CDR1 is KGHSH and CDR2 is LQKENI. The CDR3 is made up of 13 amino acids. Trimming took 2 bases from V and 10 from J, leaving 12 bases between them. CDR3 DNA: TGTGCCAGCTCACCATCCAACAACGTCGAGCAGTTCTTC. It is translated as CASSPSNNVEQFF. Full variable domain (outside the CDR3, taken from reference TRBV18 and TRBJ2-1): NAGVMQNPRHLVRRRGQEARLRCSPMKGHSHVYWYRQLPEEGLKFMVYLQKENIIDESGMPKERFSAEFPKEGPSILRIQQVVRGDSAAYFCASSPSNNVEQFFGPGTRLTVL.

The chain has TRBV7-8 and TRBJ1-5, with D uncertain. Germline V lookup: CDR1 SGHVS, CDR2 FQNEAQ. V lost 5 bases and J lost 9, with 11 bases in between. The CDR3 spans 12 residues. The CDR3 DNA reads TGTGCCAGCAGCCCGCGCGATCGGCCCCAGCATTTT. Its translation is CASSPRDRPQHF.

The chain links TRBV30 to TRBJ2-1; TRBD2 is a possible D gene (6 bases). The ends were cut back, 4 bases at V and 8 bases at J, with 18 bases in the middle. The V gene's germline CDR1 is GTSNPN and CDR2 SVGIG (reference sequence). The CDR3 sequence is 14 residues long. The CDR3 DNA follows: TGTGCCTGGACTACGGGACTCCCTTCCGATGAGCAGTTCTTC. Its protein is CAWTTGLPSDEQFF.

V usage is TRBV18 and J usage is TRBJ1-5, with TRBD1 matching 11 bases. Germline loops: CDR1 KGHSH, CDR2 LQKENI. The J segment lost 7 bases and the V segment lost 6 bases, leaving 8 bases of the junction unmatched. The CDR3 length is 15 residues. The CDR3 nucleotides read TGTGCCAGCTCCCCCGGACAGGGGGCTTGGCAGCCCCAGCATTTT. Translation gives CASSPGQGAWQPQHF.

This sequence joins TRBV28 and TRBJ1-1; D is unresolved. The CDR3 extends over 12 amino acids. Trimming removed 8 bases from V and 0 bases from J, with 7 bases in between. Germline V gives CDR1 MDHEN, CDR2 SYDVKM. CDR3 region: CASGTVNTEAFF. The DNA of the CDR3 is TGTGCCAGCGGTACAGTGAACACTGAAGCTTTCTTT. The full variable domain, with the rest looked up from reference TRBV28 and TRBJ1-1, is DVKVTQSSRYLVKRTGEKVFLECVQDMDHENMFWYRQDPGLGLRLIYFSYDVKMKEKGDIPEGYSVSREKKERFSLILESASTNQTSMYLCASGTVNTEAFFGQGTRLTVV.

This chain joins TRBV9 and TRBJ1-2; TRBD1 matches 9 bases. V shed 4 bases and J 8 bases; nucleotides not matched to a gene: 9. Germline CDR1 and CDR2: SGDLS and YYNGEE. This CDR3 has 14 residues. CDR3 DNA sequence: TGTGCCAGCAGCCCCACGGGACAGGGTCTAGGCTACACCTTC. It is translated as CASSPTGQGLGYTF.

V usage is TRBV6-1 and J usage is TRBJ1-1; 7 nucleotides line up with TRBD1. The CDR3 consists of 13 residues. Germline-derived CDR1 and CDR2 are MNHNS and SASEGT. Trimming at V came to 10 bases and at J to 1 base, leaving 6 bases not matched to a gene. CDR3 amino acids: CATRQGSNTEAFF. The CDR3 DNA reads as TGTGCCACTAGACAGGGTTCGAACACTGAAGCTTTCTTT.

The chain is built from TRBV5-1 and TRBJ2-7; D is perhaps TRBD1 (6 bases). Deletions cut 0 bases from V and 3 bases from J, with 13 bases between. This CDR3 is built from 15 residues. Per germline, CDR1 SGHRS and CDR2 YFSETQ. This chain's CDR3 is CASSLGGTGYYEQYF. CDR3 coding DNA: TGCGCCAGCAGCTTGGGGGGAACAGGGTACTACGAGCAGTACTTC.